Listed below are T cell receptor beta chains from one sample, sequenced in a study of blood T cell repertoires in COVID-19. The table came from immunoSEQ multiplex PCR; TCRdb's copy has only in-frame clones and leaves some out. This sample has over 15,000 clones, with almost 85% found just once. The sequencing sample was made of peripheral blood. Receptor source: an elderly man with acute or convalescent COVID-19. CDR3s include the opening cysteine and the closing phenylalanine or tryptophan. A D gene is named only where the DNA matches it firmly. Clone sizes are given selectively: once, few, many, or a class where the clone is expanded.

d_call,v_call,clone_size,j_call,cdr3_aa,cdr3_nt
.,TRBV2,few,TRBJ1-6,CASSFENTWAGNSPLHF,TGTGCCAGCAGTTTTGAGAACACCTGGGCGGGAAATTCACCCCTCCACTTT
TRBD1,TRBV6-5,.,TRBJ1-6,CAAEEIQGNNSPLHF,TGTGCCGCGGAAGAGATACAGGGGAATAATTCACCCCTCCACTTT
TRBD1,TRBV19,.,TRBJ2-7,CASSPTGGIGEQYF,TGTGCCAGTAGCCCGACAGGGGGGATTGGGGAGCAGTACTTC
.,TRBV14,.,TRBJ1-1,CASSQQYTEAFF,TGTGCCAGCAGCCAGCAGTACACTGAAGCTTTCTTT
.,TRBV7-9,.,TRBJ2-7,CASTPMVRRDSYEQYF,TGTGCCAGCACCCCCATGGTTCGGAGGGACTCCTACGAGCAGTACTTC
TRBD1,TRBV7-9,few,TRBJ2-7,CASSLYGTGAYEQYF,TGTGCCAGCAGCTTATATGGGACAGGGGCCTACGAGCAGTACTTC
.,TRBV7-2,.,TRBJ1-6,CASSFAGGNSPLHF,TGTGCCAGCAGCTTCGCCGGCGGTAATTCACCCCTCCACTTT
.,TRBV29-1,.,TRBJ1-1,CSVGRGTEAFF,TGCAGCGTTGGCAGGGGAACTGAAGCTTTCTTT
TRBD1,TRBV5-4,.,TRBJ2-3,CASSQGQVGSDTQYF,TGTGCCAGCAGCCAAGGACAGGTGGGGTCAGATACGCAGTATTTT
.,TRBV5-6,.,TRBJ1-2,CASSLVRAGGYTF,TGTGCCAGCAGCTTGGTGCGGGCAGGTGGCTACACCTTC
TRBD2,TRBV4-2,.,TRBJ2-7,CASSVGTSGAYEQYF,TGTGCCAGCAGCGTCGGGACTAGCGGGGCCTACGAGCAGTACTTC
TRBD1,TRBV5-4,.,TRBJ1-1,CASSTDGTANTEAFF,TGTGCCAGCAGCACAGACGGGACAGCGAACACTGAAGCTTTCTTT
.,TRBV11-3,once,TRBJ2-3,CASSLVSGSTDTQYF,TGTGCCAGCAGCTTAGTCTCAGGGAGCACAGATACGCAGTATTTT
.,TRBV14,once,TRBJ2-7,CASSQDEALPYEQYF,TGTGCCAGCAGCCAAGATGAGGCTCTTCCCTACGAGCAGTACTTC
.,TRBV14,.,TRBJ2-2,CASSDYDRTGELFF,TGTGCCAGCAGCGACTATGACAGGACCGGGGAGCTGTTTTTT
TRBD1,TRBV28,.,TRBJ2-7,CASSLTGDSLSYEQYF,TGTGCCAGCAGTTTAACCGGGGACAGCCTCTCCTACGAGCAGTACTTC
TRBD1,TRBV5-6,few,TRBJ1-2,CASSPDRAYGYTF,TGTGCCAGCAGCCCTGACAGGGCCTATGGCTACACCTTC
TRBD1,TRBV18,.,TRBJ2-7,CASSPAGGYEQYF,TGTGCCAGCTCACCAGCAGGGGGCTACGAGCAGTACTTC
.,TRBV5-1,.,TRBJ1-2,CASSLEGLAYGYTF,TGCGCCAGCAGCTTGGAGGGGCTTGCCTATGGCTACACCTTC
TRBD1,TRBV18,.,TRBJ1-2,CASSPGTVDYGYTF,TGTGCCAGCTCACCAGGGACAGTAGACTATGGCTACACCTTC
TRBD1,TRBV5-1,few,TRBJ1-5,CASSRSGDRDQPQHF,TGCGCCAGCAGCCGAAGTGGGGACAGAGATCAGCCCCAGCATTTT
.,TRBV2,.,TRBJ1-3,CASTGGGGSGNTIYF,TGTGCCAGCACTGGAGGAGGTGGATCTGGAAACACCATATATTTT
TRBD2,TRBV18,.,TRBJ2-1,CASSPQGGPYNEQFF,TGTGCCAGCTCACCACAGGGAGGGCCCTACAATGAGCAGTTCTTC